These T cell receptor beta chains were read from a single sample in a study of T cell responses to AZD1222 COVID-19 vaccine. This table comes from immunoSEQ multiplex PCR, and its TCRdb copy is limited to in-frame clones, with some not included. The data contain approximately 150,000 clones, more than 90% of them singletons. Sequencing was performed on peripheral blood, taken on day 0 of AZD1222 vaccination. These receptors came from an adult in good health. Both conserved end residues are part of each CDR3. D genes are given only for firm matches. Only part of the rows carry a size: once, few, many, or a class if the clone is expanded.

TRBJ2-7 | TRBV18 | . | . | 13 | CASSPGGHYEQYF | TGTGCCAGCTCACCCGGTGGGCACTACGAGCAGTACTTC
TRBJ1-2 | TRBV10-2 | . | . | 14 | CASGTRGGTYGYTF | TGCGCCAGCGGAACCAGGGGTGGTACTTATGGCTACACCTTC
TRBJ2-3 | TRBV5-4 | . | TRBD2 | 17 | CASSLRLAGEKTDTQYF | TGTGCCAGCAGCTTGAGACTAGCGGGAGAAAAGACAGATACGCAGTATTTT
TRBJ1-1 | TRBV7-9 | . | . | 14 | CASSFPWPGTEAFF | TGTGCCAGCAGCTTTCCCTGGCCGGGCACTGAAGCTTTCTTT
TRBJ2-7 | TRBV18 | . | . | 13 | CASSPGTSYEQYF | TGTGCCAGCTCACCCGGGACTTCCTACGAGCAGTACTTC
TRBJ2-5 | TRBV7-9 | . | TRBD1 | 15 | CASSTGDLSQETQYF | TGTGCCAGCAGCACAGGGGATTTGAGCCAAGAGACCCAGTACTTC
TRBJ1-6 | TRBV5-8 | . | . | 16 | CASSLRSGRGNSPLHF | TGTGCCAGCAGCTTAAGGTCCGGCAGGGGTAATTCACCCCTCCACTTT
TRBJ2-1 | TRBV13 | . | TRBD2 | 15 | CASRPTSGGFNEQFF | TGTGCCAGCAGACCTACTAGCGGGGGATTTAATGAGCAGTTCTTC
TRBJ2-1 | TRBV15 | . | TRBD2 | 18 | CATSRDRLAGASYNEQFF | TGTGCCACCAGCAGAGATCGACTAGCGGGAGCATCCTACAATGAGCAGTTCTTC
TRBJ2-7 | TRBV6-5 | . | . | 13 | CASSSRTEREQYF | TGTGCCAGCAGTTCGCGGACAGAACGCGAGCAGTACTTC
TRBJ1-1 | TRBV19 | once | . | 13 | CASSIVGHTEAFF | TGTGCCAGTAGTATCGTAGGGCACACTGAAGCTTTCTTT
TRBJ2-2 | TRBV30 | . | . | 13 | CAWGLQNTGELFF | TGTGCCTGGGGTTTACAGAACACCGGGGAGCTGTTTTTT
TRBJ2-1 | TRBV19 | . | TRBD1 | 15 | CASSIRDSSYNEQFF | TGTGCCAGTAGTATACGGGACAGCTCCTACAATGAGCAGTTCTTC
TRBJ1-2 | TRBV2 | . | TRBD1 | 15 | CASSQDRGRIYGYTF | TGTGCCAGCAGTCAGGACAGGGGGCGGATCTATGGCTACACCTTC
TRBJ1-1 | TRBV6-5 | . | . | 13 | CASAIARPTEAFF | TGTGCCAGCGCAATTGCCAGGCCAACTGAAGCTTTCTTT
TRBJ2-3 | TRBV19 | . | TRBD2 | 16 | CASSSTGTSVTDTQYF | TGTGCCAGTAGTTCGACCGGGACTAGCGTCACAGATACGCAGTATTTT
TRBJ2-1 | TRBV6-5 | . | . | 13 | CASSYAMGNEQFF | TGTGCCAGCAGTTACGCGATGGGTAATGAGCAGTTCTTC
TRBJ1-4 | TRBV9 | . | . | 16 | CASSPRVWRLNEKLFF | TGTGCCAGCAGCCCCCGGGTTTGGAGGCTGAATGAAAAACTGTTTTTT
TRBJ2-2 | TRBV10-1 | . | TRBD2 | 17 | CASSGSGSGRLAGELFF | TGCGCCAGCAGTGGGTCGGGAAGCGGGAGGTTGGCCGGGGAGCTGTTTTTT
TRBJ1-2 | TRBV3-1/TRBV3-2 | . | . | 18 | CASSQEYGRARSNYGYTF | TGTGCCAGCAGCCAAGAATATGGCAGAGCCCGATCTAACTATGGCTACACCTTC
TRBJ2-5 | TRBV19 | . | TRBD2 | 14 | CATSSGRAPETQYF | TGTGCCACAAGTAGCGGGAGGGCCCCAGAGACCCAGTACTTC
TRBJ2-1 | TRBV7-3 | . | TRBD2 | 16 | CASSHRTSGRLNEQFF | TGTGCCAGCAGCCATCGGACTAGCGGGAGGTTAAATGAGCAGTTCTTC
TRBJ2-7 | TRBV10-2 | . | . | 15 | CASIQGGTGFHEQYF | TGCGCCAGCATCCAGGGGGGGACTGGCTTCCACGAGCAGTACTTC
TRBJ1-1 | TRBV7-9 | . | . | 15 | CASSLPLQGVPEAFF | TGTGCCAGCAGCTTACCTTTACAGGGTGTCCCTGAAGCTTTCTTT
TRBJ2-7 | TRBV11-1 | . | TRBD2 | 15 | CASSPSSGRYYEQYF | TGTGCCAGCAGCCCCTCTAGCGGGAGGTACTACGAGCAGTACTTC
TRBJ1-1 | TRBV7-2 | . | . | 13 | CASSPRRDTEAFF | TGTGCCAGCAGTCCCAGGAGGGACACTGAAGCTTTCTTT
TRBJ1-2 | TRBV5-1 | . | TRBD1 | 16 | CASSLQRTGTASSYTF | TGCGCCAGCAGCCTCCAAAGGACCGGGACAGCATCTAGCTACACCTTC
TRBJ1-1 | TRBV29-1 | . | . | 12 | CSVYPNRAEAFF | TGCAGCGTTTACCCCAACAGGGCGGAAGCTTTCTTT
TRBJ2-6 | TRBV30 | . | . | 13 | CAWSGGRANVLTF | TGTGCCTGGAGTGGTGGCAGGGCCAACGTCCTGACTTTC
TRBJ2-7 | TRBV4-1 | . | . | 14 | CASSQYGGSYEQYF | TGCGCCAGCAGCCAATACGGGGGATCCTACGAGCAGTACTTC
TRBJ1-2 | TRBV15 | . | . | 13 | CATSPQRNYGYTF | TGTGCCACCAGCCCACAGCGTAACTATGGCTACACCTTC
TRBJ2-3 | TRBV7-9 | . | . | 18 | CASSPFGDRATIPDTQYF | TGTGCCAGCAGCCCCTTTGGCGACCGGGCCACCATCCCAGATACGCAGTATTTT
TRBJ1-6 | TRBV7-9 | once | TRBD1 | 15 | CASSTRDRANSPLHF | TGTGCCAGCAGCACCCGGGACAGGGCCAATTCACCCCTCCACTTT
TRBJ2-7 | TRBV7-8 | . | TRBD2 | 15 | CASSLIGLGPYEQYF | TGTGCCAGCAGTTTAATAGGACTAGGTCCCTACGAGCAGTACTTC
TRBJ1-2 | TRBV9 | . | . | 14 | CASSPRGGNYGYTF | TGTGCCAGCAGCCCCCGGGGAGGGAACTATGGCTACACCTTC
TRBJ1-5 | TRBV5-1 | . | . | 13 | CASSLNGGEPQHF | TGCGCCAGCAGCTTGAATGGCGGGGAGCCCCAGCATTTT